The following is a TCR beta chain sequence with its context. These data belong to a study of OX40 agonist ivuxolimab in advanced cancers. Study-level information: A history of anti-PD-1, anti-PD-L1 or anti-CTLA-4 therapy was acceptable, and approximately 39% had some.

V lost 0 bases and J lost 5, with 16 bases in between. Germline V gene sequence: CDR1 LGHNA, CDR2 YNFKEQ. The CDR3 covers 16 residues. Produced via immunoSEQ multiplex PCR; TCRdb's table is partial and in-frame only. The table lists 20,000 to 25,000 clones, 84% of them singletons. The receptor comes from an adult with an advanced solid tumor such as melanoma, head and neck, liver or kidney cancer. The chain recombines TRBV4-2 with TRBJ1-1; possibly TRBD1 for D (6 bases). This specimen was CD4+ or CD8+ T cells sorted from blood, taken in a trial of the OX40 agonist ivuxolimab. CDR3 DNA sequence: TGTGCCAGCAGCCAAGATCGGGGAGGGGGAGCAACTGAAGCTTTCTTT. It encodes CASSQDRGGGATEAFF.